This T cell receptor (beta chain) is from a study of blood T cell repertoires in COVID-19. On the study more broadly: The United States, Italy and Spain supplied acute and convalescent COVID-19 samples. PBMCs, B-cell-depleted T cells, or T cells were the source of the cDNA or gDNA that made up the material.

TCRdb's table, derived via immunoSEQ multiplex PCR, lists solely in-frame clones and lacks some. The sample holds 260,000 or so clones, 82% seen once. Germline CDR1 reads SGHRS; CDR2 reads YFSETQ. V dropped 0 bases and J dropped 7; count of bases not matched to a gene: 3. The CDR3 totals 15 residues. The TCR originated in a woman in her 70s with acute or convalescent COVID-19. This sequence joins TRBV5-1 and TRBJ2-1; 11 bases are a match to TRBD2. The sequencing input was peripheral blood. The CDR3 loop reads CASSLAASGGNEQFF. For the CDR3, the DNA is TGCGCCAGCAGCTTGGCGGCTAGCGGGGGGAATGAGCAGTTCTTC.